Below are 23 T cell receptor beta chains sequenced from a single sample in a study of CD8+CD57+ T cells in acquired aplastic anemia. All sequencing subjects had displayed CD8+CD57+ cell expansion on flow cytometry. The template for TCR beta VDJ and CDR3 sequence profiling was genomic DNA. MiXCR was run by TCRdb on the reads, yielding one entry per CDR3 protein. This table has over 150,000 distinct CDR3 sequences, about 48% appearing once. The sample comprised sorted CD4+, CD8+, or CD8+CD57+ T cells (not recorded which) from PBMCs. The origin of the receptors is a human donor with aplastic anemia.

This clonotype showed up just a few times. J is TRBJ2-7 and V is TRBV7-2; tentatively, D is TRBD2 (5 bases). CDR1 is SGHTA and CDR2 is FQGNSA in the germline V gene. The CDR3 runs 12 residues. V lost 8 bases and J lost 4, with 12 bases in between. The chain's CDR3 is CASQTGSYEQYF. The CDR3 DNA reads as TGTGCCAGCCAGACGGGAAGTTACGAGCAGTACTTC.

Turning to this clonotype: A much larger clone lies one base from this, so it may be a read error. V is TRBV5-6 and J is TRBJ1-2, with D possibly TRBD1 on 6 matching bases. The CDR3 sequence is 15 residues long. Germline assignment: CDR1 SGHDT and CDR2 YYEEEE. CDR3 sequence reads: CASSLGSDRIYGNTF. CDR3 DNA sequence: TGTGCCAGCAGCTTGGGATCGGACAGAATCTATGGCAACACCTTC.

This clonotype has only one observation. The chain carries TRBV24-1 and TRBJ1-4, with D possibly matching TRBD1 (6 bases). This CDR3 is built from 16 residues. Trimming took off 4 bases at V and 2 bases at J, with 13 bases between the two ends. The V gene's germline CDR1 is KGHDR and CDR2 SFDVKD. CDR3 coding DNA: TGTGCCACCAGTGAGGGAACAGGGCTTACTAATGAAAAACTGTTTTTT. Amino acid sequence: CATSEGTGLTNEKLFF.

Here the CDR3 reads CASSHPNSPLHF. The DNA of the CDR3 is TGCGCCAGCAGCCACCCTAATTCACCCCTCCACTTT. The chain combines TRBV4-1 with TRBJ1-6; D not resolved. Germline V lookup: CDR1 MGHRA, CDR2 YSYEKL. The V end lost 3 bases, the J end lost 6 bases, and 3 bases lay between the germline ends. CDR3 size: 12 residues.

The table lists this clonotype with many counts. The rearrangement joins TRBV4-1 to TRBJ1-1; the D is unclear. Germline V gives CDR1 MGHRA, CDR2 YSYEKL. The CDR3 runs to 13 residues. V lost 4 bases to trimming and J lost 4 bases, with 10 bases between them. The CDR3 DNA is TGCGCCAGCAGCCCCGGGTCTTTCACTGAAGCTTTCTTT. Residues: CASSPGSFTEAFF.

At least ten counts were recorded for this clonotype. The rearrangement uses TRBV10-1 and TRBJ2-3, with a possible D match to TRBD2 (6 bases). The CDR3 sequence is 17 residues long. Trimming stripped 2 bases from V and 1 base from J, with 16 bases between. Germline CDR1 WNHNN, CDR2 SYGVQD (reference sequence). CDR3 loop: CASSEGGFGGRTDTQYF. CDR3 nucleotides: TGCGCCAGCAGTGAGGGGGGTTTCGGGGGACGCACAGATACGCAGTATTTT.

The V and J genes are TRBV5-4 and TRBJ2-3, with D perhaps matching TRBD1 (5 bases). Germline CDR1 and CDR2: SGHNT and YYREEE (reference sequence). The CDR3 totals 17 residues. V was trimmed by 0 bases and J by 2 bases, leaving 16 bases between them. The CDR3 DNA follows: TGTGCCAGCAGCTTGGTAGGCAGGGTGGGTGTCACAGATACGCAGTATTTT. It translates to CASSLVGRVGVTDTQYF.

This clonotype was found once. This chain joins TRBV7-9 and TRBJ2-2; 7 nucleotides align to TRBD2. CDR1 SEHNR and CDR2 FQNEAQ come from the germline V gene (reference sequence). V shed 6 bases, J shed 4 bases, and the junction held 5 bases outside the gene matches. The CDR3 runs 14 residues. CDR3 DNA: TGTGCCAGCAGTTCTAGCGGCATCACCGGGGAGCTGTTTTTT. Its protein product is CASSSSGITGELFF.

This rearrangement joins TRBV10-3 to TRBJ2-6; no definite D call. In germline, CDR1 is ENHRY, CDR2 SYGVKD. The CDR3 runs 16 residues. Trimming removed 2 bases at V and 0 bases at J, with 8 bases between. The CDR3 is CAISEDGLSGANVLTF. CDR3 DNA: TGTGCCATCAGTGAGGACGGTCTCTCTGGGGCCAACGTCCTGACTTTC.

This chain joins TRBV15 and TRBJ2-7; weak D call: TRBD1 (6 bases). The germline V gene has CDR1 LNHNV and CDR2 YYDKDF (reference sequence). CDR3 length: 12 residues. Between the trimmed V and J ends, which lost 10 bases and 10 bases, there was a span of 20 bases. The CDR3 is CASRGQRTDQYF. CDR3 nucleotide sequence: TGTGCCAGCAGAGGACAGAGAACCGATCAGTACTTC.

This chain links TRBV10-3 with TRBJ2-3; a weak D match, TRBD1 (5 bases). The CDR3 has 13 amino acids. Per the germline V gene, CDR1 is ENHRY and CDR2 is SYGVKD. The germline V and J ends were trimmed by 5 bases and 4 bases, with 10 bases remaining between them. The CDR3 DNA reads TGTGCCATCAGTCAGACACAGGCAGATACGCAGTATTTT. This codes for CAISQTQADTQYF.

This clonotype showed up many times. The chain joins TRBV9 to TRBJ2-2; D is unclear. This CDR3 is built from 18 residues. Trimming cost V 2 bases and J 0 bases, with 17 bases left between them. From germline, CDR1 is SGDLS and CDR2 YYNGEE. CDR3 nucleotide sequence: TGTGCCAGCAGCGTTAATTTCGTTTCTGGCACGAACACCGGGGAGCTGTTTTTT. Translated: CASSVNFVSGTNTGELFF.

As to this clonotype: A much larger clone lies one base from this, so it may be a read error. As DNA, the CDR3 is TGCGCCAGCAGCCGCGGACTAGCGAACACAGATACGCGGTATTTT. Translating it yields CASSRGLANTDTRYF. This chain uses TRBV4-1 with TRBJ2-3; TRBD2 aligns across 9 bases. The germline CDR1 and CDR2 sequences are MGHRA and YSYEKL. This CDR3 region has 15 residues.

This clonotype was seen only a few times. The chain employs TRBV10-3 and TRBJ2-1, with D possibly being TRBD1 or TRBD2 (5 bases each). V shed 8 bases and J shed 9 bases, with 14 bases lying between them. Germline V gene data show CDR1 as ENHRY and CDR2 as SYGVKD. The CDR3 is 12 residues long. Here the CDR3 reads CAILTGRGEQFF. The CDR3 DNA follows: TGTGCCATCCTGACGGGAAGGGGTGAGCAGTTCTTC.

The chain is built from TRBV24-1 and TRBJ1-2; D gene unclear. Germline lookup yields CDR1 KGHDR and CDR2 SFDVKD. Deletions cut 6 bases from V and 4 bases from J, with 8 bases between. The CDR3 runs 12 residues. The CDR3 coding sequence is TGTGCCACCAGTCCAGGTTCCTATGGCTACACCTTC. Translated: CATSPGSYGYTF.

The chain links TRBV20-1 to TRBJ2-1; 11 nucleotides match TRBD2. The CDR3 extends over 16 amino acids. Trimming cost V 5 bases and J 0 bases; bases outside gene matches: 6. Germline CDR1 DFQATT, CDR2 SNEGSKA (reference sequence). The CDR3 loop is CSAPTSGRVSYNEQFF. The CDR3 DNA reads TGCAGTGCTCCCACTAGCGGGAGAGTCTCCTACAATGAGCAGTTCTTC.

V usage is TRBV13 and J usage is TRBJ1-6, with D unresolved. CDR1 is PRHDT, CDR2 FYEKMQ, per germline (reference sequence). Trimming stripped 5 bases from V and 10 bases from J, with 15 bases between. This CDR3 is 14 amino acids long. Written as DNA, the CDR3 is TGTGCCAGCAGCCTCACTATATCGGGATCACCCCTCCACTTT. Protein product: CASSLTISGSPLHF.

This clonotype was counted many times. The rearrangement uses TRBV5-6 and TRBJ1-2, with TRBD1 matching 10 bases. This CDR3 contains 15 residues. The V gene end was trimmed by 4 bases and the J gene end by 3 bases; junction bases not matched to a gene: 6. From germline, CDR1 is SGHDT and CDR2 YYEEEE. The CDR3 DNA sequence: TGTGCCAGCAGCGCCGGGACAGGGGCTTACTATGGCTACACCTTC. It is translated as CASSAGTGAYYGYTF.

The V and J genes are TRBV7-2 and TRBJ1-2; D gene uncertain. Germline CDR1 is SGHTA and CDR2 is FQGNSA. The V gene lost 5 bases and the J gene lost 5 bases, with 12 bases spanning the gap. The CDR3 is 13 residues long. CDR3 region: CASSIGSSYGYTF. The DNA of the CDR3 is TGTGCCAGCAGCATAGGGTCTAGTTATGGCTACACCTTC.

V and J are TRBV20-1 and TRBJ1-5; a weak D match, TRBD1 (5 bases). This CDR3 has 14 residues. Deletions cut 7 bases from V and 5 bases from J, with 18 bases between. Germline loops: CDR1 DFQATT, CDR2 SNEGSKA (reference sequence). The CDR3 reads CSVSNGQTHQPQHF. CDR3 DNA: TGCAGTGTCTCGAACGGACAAACCCATCAGCCCCAGCATTTT.

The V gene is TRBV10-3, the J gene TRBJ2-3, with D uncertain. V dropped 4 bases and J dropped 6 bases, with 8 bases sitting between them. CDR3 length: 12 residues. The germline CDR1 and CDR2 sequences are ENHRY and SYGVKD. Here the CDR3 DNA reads TGTGCCATCAGTGTTAATGGGGATACGCAGTATTTT. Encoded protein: CAISVNGDTQYF.

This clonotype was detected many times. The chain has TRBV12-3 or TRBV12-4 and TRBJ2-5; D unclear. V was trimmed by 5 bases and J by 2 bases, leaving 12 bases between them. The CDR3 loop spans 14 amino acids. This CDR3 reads CASSARAAQETQYF. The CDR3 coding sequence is TGTGCCAGCAGTGCCCGGGCAGCACAAGAGACCCAGTACTTC.

In DNA, the CDR3 is TGTGCCACCAGTGGATGGGCAGAACAAGAGACCCAGTACTTC. Translated: CATSGWAEQETQYF. The chain couples TRBV24-1 to TRBJ2-5; no firm D call. CDR3 length: 14 residues. The germline V gene has CDR1 KGHDR and CDR2 SFDVKD. Trimming removed 5 bases from V and 2 bases from J, with 11 bases in between.